These T cell receptor beta chains were read from a single sample in a study of cytomegalovirus exposure and HLA in healthy donors. Profiling relied on immunoSEQ multiplex PCR, and the TCRdb table lists in-frame clones only, not all of them. The sample shows about 72,000 clones, roughly 92% of them seen only once. Material: PBMCs. All receptors derive from a woman between 18 and 29 years old in good health and CMV-seropositive. Both conserved end residues are trimmed from each CDR3.

J,V,CDR3
TRBJ2-5,TRBV29-1,SVGHRAETQY
TRBJ1-2,TRBV19,ASSRDRLNYGYT
TRBJ2-7,TRBV7-9,ASSPIRTGSSYEQY
TRBJ2-3,TRBV7-2,ASSWSLGRVSTDTQY
TRBJ1-2,TRBV4-1,ASKTQKENYGYT
TRBJ2-3,TRBV5-1,ASSSGAGTTDTQY
TRBJ2-7,TRBV6-1,ASSEREGGWDEQY
TRBJ2-7,TRBV4-2,ASRSGQGSLGQY
TRBJ2-7,TRBV4-1,ASSQELHGQGYEQY
TRBJ2-1,TRBV13,ASSPSIGEKFDEQF
TRBJ1-5,TRBV7-2,ASSFKTDQPQH
TRBJ2-3,TRBV27,ASSPSHTTDTQY
TRBJ1-3,TRBV13,ASNFLSGNTIY
TRBJ2-7,TRBV2,ASSVAQTYEQY
TRBJ2-5,TRBV5-4,ASSSSLAARETQY
TRBJ1-3,TRBV25-1,ASSEGHTLSGNTIY
TRBJ1-5,TRBV4-2,ASSQGVSQQPQH
TRBJ1-1,TRBV7-2,ASSTRFGGDTEAF
TRBJ1-1,TRBV4-2,ASSPSGVYTEAF
TRBJ1-5,TRBV6-5,ASSPQGIGQPQH